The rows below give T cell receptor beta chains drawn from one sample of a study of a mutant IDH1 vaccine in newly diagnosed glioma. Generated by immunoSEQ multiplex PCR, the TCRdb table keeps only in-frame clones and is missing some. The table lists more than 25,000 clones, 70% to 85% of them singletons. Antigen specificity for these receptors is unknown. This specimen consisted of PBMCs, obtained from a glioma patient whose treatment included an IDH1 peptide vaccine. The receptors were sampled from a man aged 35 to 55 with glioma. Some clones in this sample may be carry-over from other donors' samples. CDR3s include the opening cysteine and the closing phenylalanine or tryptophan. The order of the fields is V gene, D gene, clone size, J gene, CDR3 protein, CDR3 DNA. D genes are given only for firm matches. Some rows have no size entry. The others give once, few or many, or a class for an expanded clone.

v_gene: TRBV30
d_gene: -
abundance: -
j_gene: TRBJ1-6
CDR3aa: CAWSNGLENSPLHF
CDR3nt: TGTGCCTGGAGTAACGGATTGGAGAATTCACCCCTCCACTTT

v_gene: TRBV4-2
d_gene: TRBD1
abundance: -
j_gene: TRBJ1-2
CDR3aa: CASSQEGQGETYGYTF
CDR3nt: TGTGCCAGCAGCCAAGAGGGACAGGGGGAGACATATGGCTACACCTTC

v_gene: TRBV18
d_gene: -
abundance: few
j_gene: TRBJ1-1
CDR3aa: CASSPRTGRFDTEAFF
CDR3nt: TGTGCCAGCTCACCAAGGACGGGACGCTTTGACACTGAAGCTTTCTTT

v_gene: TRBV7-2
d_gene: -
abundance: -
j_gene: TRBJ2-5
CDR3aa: CASSLGQRETQYF
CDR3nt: TGTGCCAGCAGCTTAGGACAGCGTGAGACCCAGTACTTC

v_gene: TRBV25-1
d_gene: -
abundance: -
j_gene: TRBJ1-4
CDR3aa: CASTRGPFGNEKLFF
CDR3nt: TGTGCCAGCACCCGGGGACCTTTTGGCAATGAAAAACTGTTTTTT

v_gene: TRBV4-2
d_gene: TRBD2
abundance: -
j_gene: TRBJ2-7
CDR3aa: CASSQEGGGSSYEQYF
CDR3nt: TGTGCCAGCAGCCAAGAAGGCGGGGGGAGCTCCTACGAGCAGTACTTC

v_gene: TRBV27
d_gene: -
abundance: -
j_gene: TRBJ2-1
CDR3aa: CASSLSAGNEQFF
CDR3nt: TGTGCCAGCAGTTTATCAGCAGGGAATGAGCAGTTCTTC

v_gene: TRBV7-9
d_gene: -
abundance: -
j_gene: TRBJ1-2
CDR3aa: CASSLTPPQGGRGYTF
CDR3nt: TGTGCCAGCAGCCTCACCCCCCCGCAGGGAGGTAGGGGCTACACCTTC

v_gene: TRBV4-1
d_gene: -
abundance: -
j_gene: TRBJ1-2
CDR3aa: CASSQDSNYGYTF
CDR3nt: TGCGCCAGCAGCCAAGACAGCAACTATGGCTACACCTTC

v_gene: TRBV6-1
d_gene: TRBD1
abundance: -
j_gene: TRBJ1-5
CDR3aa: CASSELTGGNQPQHF
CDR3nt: TGTGCCAGCAGTGAACTGACAGGGGGCAATCAGCCCCAGCATTTT

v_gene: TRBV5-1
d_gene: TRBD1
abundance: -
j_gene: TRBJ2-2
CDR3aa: CASSDRTGAGTGELFF
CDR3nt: TGCGCCAGCAGCGATAGGACAGGGGCGGGCACCGGGGAGCTGTTTTTT

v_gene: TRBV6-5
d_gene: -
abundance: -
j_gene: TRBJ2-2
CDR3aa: CASSLTGTGELFF
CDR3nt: TGTGCCAGCAGTTTGACAGGCACCGGGGAGCTGTTTTTT

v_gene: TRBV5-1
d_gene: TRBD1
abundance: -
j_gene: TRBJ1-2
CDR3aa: CASSLATRGGYGYTF
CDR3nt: TGCGCCAGCAGCTTGGCCACCAGGGGGGGCTATGGCTACACCTTC

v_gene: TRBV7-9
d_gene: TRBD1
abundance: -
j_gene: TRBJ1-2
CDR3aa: CASSAPGGGYTF
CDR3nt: TGTGCCAGCAGCGCCCCAGGGGGAGGCTACACCTTC

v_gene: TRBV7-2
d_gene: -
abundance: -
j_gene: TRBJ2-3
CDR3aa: CASSLAPNTDTQYF
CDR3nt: TGTGCCAGCAGCTTAGCGCCTAACACAGATACGCAGTATTTT

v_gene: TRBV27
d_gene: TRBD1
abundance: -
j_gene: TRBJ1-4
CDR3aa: CASSLSSGGEKLFF
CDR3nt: TGTGCCAGCAGTTTATCTTCAGGGGGCGAAAAACTGTTTTTT

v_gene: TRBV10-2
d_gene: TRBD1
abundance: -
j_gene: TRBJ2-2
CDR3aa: CASAGTANTGELFF
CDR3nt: TGCGCCAGCGCAGGGACAGCGAACACCGGGGAGCTGTTTTTT

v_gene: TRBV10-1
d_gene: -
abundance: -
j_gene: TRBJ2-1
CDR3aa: CASSESLDEQFF
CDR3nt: TGCGCCAGCAGTGAGTCGTTAGATGAGCAGTTCTTC

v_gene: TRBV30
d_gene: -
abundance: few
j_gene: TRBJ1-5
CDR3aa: CAWNSGGNQPQHF
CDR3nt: TGTGCCTGGAATTCGGGTGGCAATCAGCCCCAGCATTTT

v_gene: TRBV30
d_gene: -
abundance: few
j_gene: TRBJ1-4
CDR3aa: CAWSVESGLNEKLFF
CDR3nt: TGTGCCTGGAGTGTAGAGTCAGGGCTTAATGAAAAACTGTTTTTT

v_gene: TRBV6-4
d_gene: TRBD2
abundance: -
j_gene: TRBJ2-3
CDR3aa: CASSALAGETDTQYF
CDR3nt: TGTGCCAGCAGTGCTTTAGCGGGGGAGACAGATACGCAGTATTTT

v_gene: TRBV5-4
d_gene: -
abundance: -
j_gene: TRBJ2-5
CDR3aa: CASSLQHQETQYF
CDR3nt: TGTGCCAGCAGCTTGCAGCACCAAGAGACCCAGTACTTC

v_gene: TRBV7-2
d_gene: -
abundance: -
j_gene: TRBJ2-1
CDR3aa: CASSNNPEDEQFF
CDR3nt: TGTGCCAGCAGCAACAATCCCGAGGATGAGCAGTTCTTC

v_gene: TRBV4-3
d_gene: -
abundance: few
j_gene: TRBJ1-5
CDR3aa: CASSQAAGGRQPQHF
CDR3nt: TGCGCCAGCAGCCAAGCGGCCGGGGGCAGGCAGCCCCAGCATTTT

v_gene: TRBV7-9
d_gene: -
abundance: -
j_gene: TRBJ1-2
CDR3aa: CASSTGYGYTF
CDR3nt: TGTGCCAGCAGCACAGGGTATGGCTACACCTTC

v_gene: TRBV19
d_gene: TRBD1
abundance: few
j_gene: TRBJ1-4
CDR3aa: CASRIQGPNEKLFF
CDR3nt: TGTGCCAGTAGAATACAGGGGCCAAATGAAAAACTGTTTTTT

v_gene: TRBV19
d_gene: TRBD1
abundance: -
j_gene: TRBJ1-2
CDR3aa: CASSLLGQRYGYTF
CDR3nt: TGTGCCAGTAGTCTCTTGGGACAGCGCTATGGCTACACCTTC

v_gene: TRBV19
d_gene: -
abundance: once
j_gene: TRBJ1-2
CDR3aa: CASSIVWTVDYGYTF
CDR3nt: TGTGCCAGTAGTATAGTTTGGACAGTGGATTATGGCTACACCTTC

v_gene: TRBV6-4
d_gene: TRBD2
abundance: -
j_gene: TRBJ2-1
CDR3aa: CASSEGGGANNEQFF
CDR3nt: TGTGCCAGCAGTGAAGGCGGGGGGGCCAACAATGAGCAGTTCTTC

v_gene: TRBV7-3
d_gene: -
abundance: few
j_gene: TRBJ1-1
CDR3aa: CASSLTGGNTEAFF
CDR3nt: TGTGCCAGCAGCTTAACGGGGGGCAACACTGAAGCTTTCTTT

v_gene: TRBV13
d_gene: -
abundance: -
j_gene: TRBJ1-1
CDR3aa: CASSSIAPWVMVNTEAFF
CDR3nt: TGTGCCAGCAGCTCCATAGCCCCTTGGGTCATGGTGAACACTGAAGCTTTCTTT

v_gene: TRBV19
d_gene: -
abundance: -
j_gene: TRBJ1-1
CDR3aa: CASSRVGALGPTEAFF
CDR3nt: TGTGCCAGTAGTAGGGTGGGGGCGTTGGGACCCACTGAAGCTTTCTTT

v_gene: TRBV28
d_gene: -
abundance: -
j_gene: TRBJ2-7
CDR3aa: CASSLRVHEQYF
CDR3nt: TGTGCCAGCAGTCTCCGGGTCCACGAGCAGTACTTC